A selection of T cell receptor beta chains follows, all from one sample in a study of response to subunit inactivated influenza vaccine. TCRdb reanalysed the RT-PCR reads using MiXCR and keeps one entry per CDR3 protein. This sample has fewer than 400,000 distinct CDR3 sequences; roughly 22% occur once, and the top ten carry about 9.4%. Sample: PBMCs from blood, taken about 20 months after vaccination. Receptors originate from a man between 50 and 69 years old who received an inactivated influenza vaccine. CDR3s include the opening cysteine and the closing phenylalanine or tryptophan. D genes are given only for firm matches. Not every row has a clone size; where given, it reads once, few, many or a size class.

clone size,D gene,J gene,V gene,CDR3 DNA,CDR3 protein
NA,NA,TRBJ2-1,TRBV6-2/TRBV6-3,TGTGCCAGCAGTTATAAAGCGAGCCCCCCCTACAATGAGCAGTTCTTC,CASSYKASPPYNEQFF
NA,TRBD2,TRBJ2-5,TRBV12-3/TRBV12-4,TGTGCCAGCAGTTTTGTGCTAGCGGGGGGGAAAGAGACCCAGTACTTC,CASSFVLAGGKETQYF
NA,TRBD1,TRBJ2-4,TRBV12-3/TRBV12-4,TGTGCCAGCAGTCAATTGGGGACAGGGGGCTACATTCAGTACTTC,CASSQLGTGGYIQYF
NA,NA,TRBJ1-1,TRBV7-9,TGTGCCAGCAGCTCACATTTAGGCCAGGGTAAGGGCACTGAAGCTTTCTTT,CASSSHLGQGKGTEAFF
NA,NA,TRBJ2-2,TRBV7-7,TGTGCCAGCAGCTTATTTGCGAACACCGGGGAGCTGTTTTTT,CASSLFANTGELFF
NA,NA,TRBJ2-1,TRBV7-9,TGTGCCAGCAGCTTCCAGGGAGGTGGGGAGCAGTTCTTC,CASSFQGGGEQFF
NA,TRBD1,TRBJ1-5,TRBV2,TGTGCCAGCAGTGCAGGGGGCCATCAGCCCCAGCAATTT,CASSAGGHQPQQF
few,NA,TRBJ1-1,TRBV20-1,TGCAGTGCCCCCAAAGGCCTTATGAACACTGAAGCTTTCTTT,CSAPKGLMNTEAFF
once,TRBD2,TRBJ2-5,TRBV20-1,TGCAGTTCTACTAGCGGGGTACCGAAGGAGACCCAGTACTTC,CSSTSGVPKETQYF
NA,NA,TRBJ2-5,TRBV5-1,TGCGCCAGCAGCTTGGTTGCGGAAGAGACCCAGTACTTC,CASSLVAEETQYF
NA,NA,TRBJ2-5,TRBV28,TGTGCCAGCAGTCAGCCGGTGGAAGAGACCCAGTACTTC,CASSQPVEETQYF
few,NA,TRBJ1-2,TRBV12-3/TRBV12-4,TGTGCCAGCAGTTTAGCTTCGGATTATGGCTACACCTTC,CASSLASDYGYTF
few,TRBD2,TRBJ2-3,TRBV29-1,TGCAGCGTTGGGGCTAGCGGAGATACGCAGTATTTT,CSVGASGDTQYF
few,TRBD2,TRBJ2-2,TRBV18,TGTGCCAGCTCAATGACTAGCGGGAGCTCCGGGGAGCTGTTTTTT,CASSMTSGSSGELFF
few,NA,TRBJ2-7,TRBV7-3,TGTGCCAGCAGCTCAGGTGGGCCGCCCTACGAGCAGTACTTC,CASSSGGPPYEQYF
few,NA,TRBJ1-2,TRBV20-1,TGCAGTGCTAGAGATTGGAGGGAATTGCATGGCTACACCTTC,CSARDWRELHGYTF
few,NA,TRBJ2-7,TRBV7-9,TGTGCCAGCGCCCAGCTTACCTACGAGCAGTACTTC,CASAQLTYEQYF
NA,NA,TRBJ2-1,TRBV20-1,TGCAGTGCTGCGCAGGACTTCAATGAGCAGTTCTTC,CSAAQDFNEQFF
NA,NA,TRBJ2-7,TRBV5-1,TGCGCCAGCAGCTTGGATCCAGGGAACTCCTACGAGCAGTACTTC,CASSLDPGNSYEQYF
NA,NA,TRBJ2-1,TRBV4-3,TGCGCCAGCAGCCAAGTAGTAGGGCAGGGAGGCAATGAGCAGTTCTTC,CASSQVVGQGGNEQFF
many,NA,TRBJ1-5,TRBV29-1,TGCAGCGTTAGCCAGGAAACCAATCAGCCCCAGCATTTT,CSVSQETNQPQHF
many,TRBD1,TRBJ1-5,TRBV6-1,TGTGCCAGCAGCCTATCATGGACAGGGAAATATAGCAATCAGCCCCAGCATTTT,CASSLSWTGKYSNQPQHF
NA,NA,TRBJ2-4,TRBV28,TGTGCCAGCAGTTTCGTGGCGGGACTGGCCAAAAACATTCAGTACTTC,CASSFVAGLAKNIQYF
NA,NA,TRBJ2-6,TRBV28,TGTGCCAGCAGTTTTTATTCCAGGCAGTTGATTAGCTCTGGGGCCAACGTCCTGACTTTC,CASSFYSRQLISSGANVLTF
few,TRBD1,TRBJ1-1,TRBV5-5,TGTGCCAGCAGCTTCGGGACAGGGTATACTGAAGCTTTCTTT,CASSFGTGYTEAFF
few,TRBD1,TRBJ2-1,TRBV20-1,TGCAGTGCGAGACAGGGAATAAACAATGAGCAGTTCTTC,CSARQGINNEQFF
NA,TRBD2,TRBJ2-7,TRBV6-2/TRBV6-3,TGTGCCAGCAGTTCTCAGCGGGGTAACTACGAGCAGTACTTC,CASSSQRGNYEQYF
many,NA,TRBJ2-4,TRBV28,TGTGCCAGCAGTCCTAGGCTAGCCAAAAACATTCAGTACTTC,CASSPRLAKNIQYF
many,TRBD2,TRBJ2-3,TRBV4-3,TGCGCCAGCAGACCTGGGGCACTAGCGGGGGCCGCAGATACGCAGTATTTT,CASRPGALAGAADTQYF
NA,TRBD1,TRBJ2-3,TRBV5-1,TGCGCCAGCAGCTCCGGACAGGGGGTCTCAGATACGCAGTATTTT,CASSSGQGVSDTQYF
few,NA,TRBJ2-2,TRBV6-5,TGTGCCAGCAGTTACGGCAGGAACACCGGGGAGCTGTTTTTT,CASSYGRNTGELFF
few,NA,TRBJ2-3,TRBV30,TGTGCCTGGACTCGGCTATTCACAGATACGCAGTATTTT,CAWTRLFTDTQYF
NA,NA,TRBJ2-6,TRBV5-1,TGCGCCAGCAGCCGCTGGGCAGCGAACTCTGGGGCCAACGTCCTGACTTTC,CASSRWAANSGANVLTF
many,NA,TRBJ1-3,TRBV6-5,TGTGCCAGCCGCGGGTCTGGAAACACCATATATTTT,CASRGSGNTIYF
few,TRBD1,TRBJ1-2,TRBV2,TGTGCCAGCATGCGGGACAGGGCCTCTTTCTATGGCTACACCTTC,CASMRDRASFYGYTF
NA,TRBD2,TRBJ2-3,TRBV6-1,TGTGCCAGCAGTCGGGACTACTACAGAGATACGCAGTATTTT,CASSRDYYRDTQYF
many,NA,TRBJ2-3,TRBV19,TGTGCCAGTAGTCGCCGGACCGACACGCAGTATTTT,CASSRRTDTQYF
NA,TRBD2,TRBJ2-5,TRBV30,TGTGCCTGGAGTGTCCCAGCGGGGGTTGAGACCCAGTACTTC,CAWSVPAGVETQYF
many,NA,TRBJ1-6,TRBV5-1,TGCGCCAGCAGCTCGGGAGAGAGCTCCTATAATTCACCCCTCCACTTT,CASSSGESSYNSPLHF
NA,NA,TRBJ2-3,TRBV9,TGTGCCAGCAGCTCTCCTAGCGCAGATATGCAGTATTTT,CASSSPSADMQYF
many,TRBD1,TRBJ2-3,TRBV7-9,TGTGCCAAAACCGGACAGGGAGCAGATACGCAGTATTTT,CAKTGQGADTQYF
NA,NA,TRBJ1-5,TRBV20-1,TGCAGTGCTAGGGACTACAGGAATAGCAATCAGCCCCAGCATTTT,CSARDYRNSNQPQHF
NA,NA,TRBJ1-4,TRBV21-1,TGTGCCAGCAGCAAAGAAAGGGGGCTGGGGAGCCTTCTGGGGGCTAATGAAAAACTGTTTTTT,CASSKERGLGSLLGANEKLFF
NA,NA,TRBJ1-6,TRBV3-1,TGTGCCAGCAGCCCCGCGGGGAATAATTCACCCCTCCACTTT,CASSPAGNNSPLHF
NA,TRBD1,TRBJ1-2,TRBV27,TGTGCCAGCAGACGCCTCGGGACAGGGTACAATAAGGATGGCTACACCTTC,CASRRLGTGYNKDGYTF
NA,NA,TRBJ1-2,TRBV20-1,TGCAGTGCCTACGATCAGCTCCACTATGGCTACACCTTC,CSAYDQLHYGYTF
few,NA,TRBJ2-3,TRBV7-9,TGTGCCAGCAGCTTAACCGTGATGACAGATACGCAGTATTTT,CASSLTVMTDTQYF
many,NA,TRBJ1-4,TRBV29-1,TGCAGCGTTGAGCCTGAGAATGAAAAACTGTTTTTT,CSVEPENEKLFF
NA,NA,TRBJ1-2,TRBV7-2,TGTGCCAGCAGCTTAGCGCATGGGGACTATGGCTACACCTTC,CASSLAHGDYGYTF
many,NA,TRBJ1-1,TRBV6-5,TGTGCCAGCAGTTACACCCAGGTTTGGGCCACTGAAGCTTTCTTT,CASSYTQVWATEAFF
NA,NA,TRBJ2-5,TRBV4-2,TGTGCCAGCAGCCAAATACCGCGGGTTCACCAAGAGACCCAGTACTTC,CASSQIPRVHQETQYF
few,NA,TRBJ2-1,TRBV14,TGTGCCAGCAGCCAGTATACCGGGCCTTTCTACAATGAGCAGTTCTTC,CASSQYTGPFYNEQFF
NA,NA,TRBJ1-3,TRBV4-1,TGCGCCAGCAGCCAATCCCAGCTTAGCTCTGGAAACACCATATATTTT,CASSQSQLSSGNTIYF